This TCR beta chain came from a study of OX40 agonist ivuxolimab in advanced cancers. The CDR3 spans 14 residues. The V end lost 9 bases, the J end lost 4 bases, and 17 bases lay between the germline ends. CDR1 MNHEY and CDR2 SMNVEV come from the germline V gene (reference sequence). Clones were read by immunoSEQ multiplex PCR, and TCRdb kept only the in-frame ones, dropping some. The sample consists of 12,000 to 15,000 clones, roughly 71% of them appearing once. The receptor was isolated from an adult with an advanced solid tumor such as melanoma, head and neck, liver or kidney cancer. The J gene is TRBJ2-3, the V gene TRBV27, with D unclear. Source: CD4+ or CD8+ T cells sorted from blood, taken in a trial of the OX40 agonist ivuxolimab. CDR3 DNA: TGTGCCAGTAGAGACGTTCTTCGGGCAGATACGCAGTATTTT. Translation: CASRDVLRADTQYF.